This entry lists 7 T cell receptor beta chains sequenced from one sample in a study of cytomegalovirus exposure and HLA in healthy donors. PCR primers comprised 60 Vbeta and 13 Jbeta primers. TCRdb's table, derived via immunoSEQ multiplex PCR, lists solely in-frame clones and lacks some. The sample carries about 55,000 clones, around 78% recorded once. Input material: PBMCs. All receptors derive from a female donor in good health and CMV-seronegative.

The V and J genes are TRBV29-1 and TRBJ2-7, with a possible D match to TRBD1 (5 bases). V shed 3 bases and J shed 0 bases, with 9 bases lying between them. Germline-derived CDR1 and CDR2 are SQVTM and ANQGSEA. The CDR3 runs 13 residues. This chain's CDR3 is CSVEETASYEQYF. CDR3 bases: TGCAGCGTTGAGGAGACAGCCTCCTACGAGCAGTACTTC.

V gene TRBV7-2 combines with J gene TRBJ2-3, with 7 bases lining up with TRBD2. This CDR3 has 15 residues. Germline trimming cut 1 base from V and 2 bases from J; bases unmatched to any gene: 3. In germline, CDR1 is SGHTA, CDR2 FQGNSA. CDR3 DNA sequence: TGTGCCAGCAGCTTAGGAGCGGGGTACACAGATACGCAGTATTTT. This codes for CASSLGAGYTDTQYF.

The chain has TRBV5-1 and TRBJ1-2, with D perhaps matching TRBD1 (5 bases). V lost 2 bases, J lost 0 bases, and 11 bases lay in between. The length of the CDR3 is 15 residues. Germline values: CDR1 SGHRS, CDR2 YFSETQ. CDR3 coding DNA: TGCGCCAGCAGCTTCGGGGGGGGAGCTAACTATGGCTACACCTTC. Its protein is CASSFGGGANYGYTF.

The CDR3 nucleotides are TGTGCCAGCAGCCTTGGACAGGCCGGGGAGCTGTTTTTT. Its translation is CASSLGQAGELFF. The rearrangement uses TRBV11-3 and TRBJ2-2, with 7 bases matching TRBD1. The CDR3 totals 13 residues. Germline V gives CDR1 SGHNT, CDR2 YENEEA. The V and J ends lost 5 bases and 6 bases, in that order; junction bases with no gene match: 3.

This clone was seen more than once but under ten times. The junction shows a germline mismatch at one end, possibly a read error. The V call is TRBV7-9, the J call TRBJ1-5; D is perhaps TRBD1 (5 bases). CDR3 length: 15 amino acids. The germline CDR1 and CDR2 sequences are SEHNR and FQNEAQ (reference sequence). Here the CDR3 reads CSSSLAGGEGQPQHF. The CDR3 nucleotides are TGTTCCAGCAGCTTAGCCGGGGGGGAGGGCCAGCCCCAGCATTTT.

The rearrangement links TRBV2 to TRBJ2-2; the D gene is possibly TRBD2 (6 bases). In germline, CDR1 is SNHLY, CDR2 FYNNEI. This CDR3 region has 12 residues. The ends were cut back, 8 bases at V and 4 bases at J, with 8 bases in the middle. The CDR3 DNA is TGTGCCAGCCTGGAGGGCACCGGGGAGCTGTTTTTT. Its translation: CASLEGTGELFF. Combining the CDR3 with reference TRBV2 and TRBJ2-2 gives the whole variable domain EPEVTQTPSHQVTQMGQEVILRCVPISNHLYFYWYRQILGQKVEFLVSFYNNEISEKSEIFDDQFSVERPDGSNFTLKIRSTKLEDSAMYFCASLEGTGELFFGEGSRLTVL.

V usage is TRBV18 and J usage is TRBJ1-2; the D is unclear. The ends were cut back, 0 bases at V and 8 bases at J, with 13 bases in the middle. CDR1 and CDR2 from the germline V gene are KGHSH and LQKENI. CDR3 size: 14 residues. The CDR3 protein is CASSPPAGLGGYTF. The CDR3, as DNA: TGTGCCAGCTCACCACCCGCGGGGTTGGGGGGCTACACCTTC.